This T cell receptor (beta chain) was recovered during a study of blood T cell repertoires in COVID-19. Study overall: Italy, Spain and the United States were the sources of the convalescent and acute COVID-19 samples.

Original handling: Estimation of nucleated cell counts relied on the amplification of reference gene primers. The data were produced by immunoSEQ multiplex PCR, yet TCRdb's version contains in-frame clones alone and is incomplete. V, J and clone size were drawn from that table, and D and trimming were deduced from the DNA. The sample consists of approximately 110,000 clones, roughly 79% of them appearing once. The germline V gene has CDR1 LNHDA and CDR2 SQIVND (reference sequence). The CDR3 extends over 14 amino acids. After removal of 4 bases from V and 5 bases from J, the junction contained 5 bases not matched to a gene.

The specimen sequenced was peripheral blood. The V call is TRBV19, the J call TRBJ2-5; TRBD2 agrees at 9 bases. The TCR sequence derives from a woman between 70 and 85 years old with acute or convalescent COVID-19. The CDR3 is CASSSGGARETQYF. Written as DNA, the CDR3 is TGTGCCAGTAGTAGCGGGGGGGCCAGGGAGACCCAGTACTTC.